A single sample is the source of the 18 T cell receptor beta chains below, sequenced in a study of blood T cell repertoires in COVID-19. Clones were sequenced by immunoSEQ multiplex PCR, and TCRdb holds only the in-frame ones, with some missing. Among 250,000 or so clones listed, 86% were seen once. Sequenced: PBMCs or T cells enriched from blood (not recorded which). The receptors derive from a woman between 45 and 60 years old who had recovered from COVID-19.

CDR3 in DNA: TGTGCTAGTGGTTTGCATGGCGGGACCCTAGGTGAAAAACTGTTTTTT. Protein: CASGLHGGTLGEKLFF. The rearrangement joins TRBV12-5 to TRBJ1-4; D is perhaps TRBD1 (5 bases). This CDR3 region has 16 residues. Between the trimmed V and J ends, which lost 2 bases and 7 bases, there was a span of 17 bases. Germline V gives CDR1 LGHNT, CDR2 FRNRAP. The full variable domain, with the rest looked up from reference TRBV12-5 and TRBJ1-4, is DARVTQTPRHKVTEMGQEVTMRCQPILGHNTVFWYRQTMMQGLELLAYFRNRAPLDDSGMPKDRFSAEMPDATLATLKIQPSEPRDSAVYFCASGLHGGTLGEKLFFGSGTQLSVL.

The gene calls are TRBV27 and TRBJ2-5, with 13 bases identical to TRBD2. Germline lookup yields CDR1 MNHEY and CDR2 SMNVEV (reference sequence). The CDR3 runs to 16 residues. V lost 2 bases to trimming and J lost 5 bases; unmatched junction nucleotides: 5. In DNA, the CDR3 is TGTGCCAGCAGTTTACGGACTAGCGGGGGTCAGGAGACCCAGTACTTC. This gives the protein CASSLRTSGGQETQYF.

This rearrangement joins TRBV7-2 to TRBJ2-2; D may be TRBD2 (5 bases). This CDR3 has 14 amino acids. V lost 0 bases and J lost 5, with 7 bases in between. Germline lookup yields CDR1 SGHTA and CDR2 FQGNSA. CDR3 in amino acids: CASSLAPGTGELFF. The CDR3 DNA follows: TGTGCCAGCAGCTTAGCGCCGGGGACCGGGGAGCTGTTTTTT.

A single count supports this clone. V and J are TRBV12-3 or TRBV12-4 and TRBJ2-7; D is uncertain. V was clipped by 3 bases and J by 6 bases, with 9 bases between them. The CDR3 sequence is 12 residues long. CDR3 coding DNA: TGTGCCAGCAGTTTTTTTGGGCGCGAGCAGTACTTC. This codes for CASSFFGREQYF.

This chain connects TRBV7-2 to TRBJ1-1; D is uncertain. The V and J ends lost 6 bases and 3 bases respectively, with 17 bases between them. The length of the CDR3 is 15 residues. Germline-derived CDR1 and CDR2 are SGHTA and FQGNSA. The CDR3 loop is CASRHKGGIYTEAFF. For the CDR3, the DNA is TGTGCCAGCAGACACAAAGGAGGCATCTACACTGAAGCTTTCTTT.

This chain links TRBV4-3 with TRBJ2-2, with D perhaps matching TRBD2 (5 bases). Looked up from germline, CDR1 is LGHNA and CDR2 is YSLEER. The CDR3 is 15 amino acids. V dropped 1 base and J dropped 7 bases, with 13 bases sitting between them. In DNA, the CDR3 is TGCGCCAGCAGCCAAGGGTTGAGGGTGGTCGGGGAGCTGTTTTTT. Protein product: CASSQGLRVVGELFF.

This clone was observed a few times. DNA for the CDR3: TGTGCCAGCAGCTTCATTTTGAACACTGAAGCTTTCTTT. This encodes CASSFILNTEAFF. This sequence joins TRBV11-3 and TRBJ1-1; D remains unclear. The germline V gene has CDR1 SGHNT and CDR2 YENEEA. The V and J ends lost 3 bases and 0 bases respectively, with 5 bases between them. This CDR3 is built from 13 residues.

CDR3 DNA: TGTGCCAGCAGTCCCCAGGGATACGAGCAGTACTTC. Protein product: CASSPQGYEQYF. The chain uses TRBV6-2 or TRBV6-3 and TRBJ2-7; tentative D call: TRBD1 (5 bases). Germline V CDR1 and CDR2: MNHEY, SVGEGT. V lost 5 bases to trimming and J lost 4 bases, with 9 bases between them. The CDR3 covers 12 residues.

This sequence joins TRBV3-1 (or the pseudogene TRBV3-2) and TRBJ1-3; D call uncertain. V lost 4 bases and J lost 0, with 10 bases in between. This CDR3 has 15 residues. Germline V CDR1 and CDR2: LGHDT, YNNKEL (reference sequence). The CDR3 spells CASSRPASSGNTIYF. Here the CDR3 DNA reads TGTGCCAGCAGCCGCCCCGCGAGCTCTGGAAACACCATATATTTT.

The genes are TRBV6-5 and TRBJ1-5, with 9 positions matching TRBD1. The CDR3 is made up of 13 amino acids. Losses at the gene ends were 4 bases for V and 8 bases for J; bases not matched to a gene: 3. Germline V gene sequence: CDR1 MNHEY, CDR2 SVGAGI. In DNA form, the CDR3 reads TGTGCCAGCAGTTGGGACAGGGTTAAGCCCCAGCATTTT. Protein product: CASSWDRVKPQHF.

The CDR3 reads CASSWEGRGQPQHF. The CDR3 nucleotides are TGTGCCAGCAGCTGGGAGGGTAGGGGACAGCCCCAGCATTTT. The chain combines TRBV6-5 with TRBJ1-5; a weak D match, TRBD1 (5 bases). The germline V gene has CDR1 MNHEY and CDR2 SVGAGI. The CDR3 consists of 14 residues. V was trimmed by 6 bases and J by 7 bases, leaving 16 bases between them.

CDR3 sequence reads: CASSLEGMTSGGFNEQFF. CDR3 nucleotide sequence: TGCGCCAGCAGCTTGGAGGGAATGACTAGCGGGGGATTCAATGAGCAGTTCTTC. The gene calls are TRBV5-1 and TRBJ2-1; 12 nucleotides match TRBD2. The CDR3 consists of 18 residues. V gave up 0 bases and J gave up 6 bases; unmatched junction bases: 10. The germline V gene has CDR1 SGHRS and CDR2 YFSETQ.

The J gene is TRBJ1-1, the V gene TRBV4-1; tentative D call: TRBD1 (5 bases). In germline, CDR1 is MGHRA, CDR2 YSYEKL. The CDR3 covers 18 residues. V was shortened by 0 bases and J by 6 bases, with 23 bases between the two germline ends. The DNA of the CDR3 is TGCGCCAGCAGCCAAGAGGGGACTTTCCGGAGGGCTTTTGCTGAAGCTTTCTTT. As protein: CASSQEGTFRRAFAEAFF.

The gene calls are TRBV6-5 and TRBJ1-5, with D tentatively TRBD1 (6 bases). V shed 5 bases and J shed 6 bases, with 17 bases lying between them. This CDR3 contains 15 residues. Germline CDR1 is MNHEY and CDR2 is SVGAGI. This CDR3 is CASSTGGQFAQPQHF. CDR3 nucleotides: TGTGCCAGCAGTACCGGGGGGCAGTTCGCTCAGCCCCAGCATTTT.

J is TRBJ1-5 and V is TRBV6-5; TRBD1 aligns across 10 bases. This CDR3 has 14 amino acids. Unmatched junction bases numbered 3, after V lost 8 bases and J lost 2 bases. Germline V lookup: CDR1 MNHEY, CDR2 SVGAGI. The CDR3 nucleotides are TGTGCCAGCTGGGACAGGGGACGCAATCAGCCCCAGCATTTT. Translated, it gives CASWDRGRNQPQHF.

The V and J genes are TRBV13 and TRBJ2-6; D may be TRBD1 (6 bases). Germline-derived CDR1 and CDR2 are PRHDT and FYEKMQ (reference sequence). With 7 bases removed from V and 0 bases from J, the gap between germline ends came to 10 bases. This CDR3 is 15 amino acids long. CDR3 DNA sequence: TGTGCCAGCACCCCAGGGGACTCTGGGGCCAACGTCCTGACTTTC. Translated, it gives CASTPGDSGANVLTF.

The chain couples TRBV7-3 to TRBJ2-3, with TRBD2 identical over 12 bases. CDR1 and CDR2 (germline): SGHTA, FQGTGA. V was pared by 5 bases and J by 4 bases, with 4 bases of the junction left unmatched. The CDR3 has 15 residues. In nucleotides, the CDR3 is TGTGCCAGCAGCCCGGGACTAGCGGGCGCAGATACGCAGTATTTT. This gives the protein CASSPGLAGADTQYF.

This clone was observed once. V and J are TRBV7-2 and TRBJ2-3; D remains unclear. Germline CDR1 and CDR2: SGHTA and FQGNSA. The CDR3 runs 14 residues. V lost 2 bases to trimming and J lost 3 bases, with 9 bases between them. The CDR3 sequence: CASSLSRYTDTQYF. The DNA of the CDR3 is TGTGCCAGCAGCTTATCGCGCTATACAGATACGCAGTATTTT.